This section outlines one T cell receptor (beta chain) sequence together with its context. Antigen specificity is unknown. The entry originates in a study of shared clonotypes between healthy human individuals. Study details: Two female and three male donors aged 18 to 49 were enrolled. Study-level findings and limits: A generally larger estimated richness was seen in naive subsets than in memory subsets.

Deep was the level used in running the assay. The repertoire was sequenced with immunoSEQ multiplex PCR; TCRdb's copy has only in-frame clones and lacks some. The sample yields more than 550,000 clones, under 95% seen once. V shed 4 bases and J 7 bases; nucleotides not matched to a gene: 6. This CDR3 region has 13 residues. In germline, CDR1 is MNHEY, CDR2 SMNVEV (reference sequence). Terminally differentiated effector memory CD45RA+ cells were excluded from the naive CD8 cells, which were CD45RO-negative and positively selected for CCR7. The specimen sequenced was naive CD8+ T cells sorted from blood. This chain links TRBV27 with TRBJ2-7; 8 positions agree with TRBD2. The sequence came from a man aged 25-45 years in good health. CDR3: CASSSGLGGEQYF. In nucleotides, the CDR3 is TGTGCCAGCAGTTCGGGACTAGGTGGGGAGCAGTACTTC.